This entry lists 27 T cell receptor beta chains sequenced from one sample in a study of blood T cell repertoires in COVID-19. The method was immunoSEQ multiplex PCR; TCRdb's version includes in-frame clones alone and lacks a portion of them. Here the sample spans under 200,000 clones, more than 70% being singletons. Sequencing was performed on peripheral blood. The origin of the receptors is a man in his late teens or twenties with active or convalescent COVID-19.

The V call is TRBV15, the J call TRBJ2-5, with TRBD2 identical over 11 bases. CDR1 and CDR2 from the germline V gene are LNHNV and YYDKDF (reference sequence). V lost 4 bases to trimming and J lost 2 bases; unmatched junction nucleotides: 9. The CDR3 extends over 17 amino acids. The CDR3 region is CATSTIPGLAVQETQYF. The CDR3 DNA follows: TGTGCCACCAGCACCATTCCGGGACTAGCGGTACAAGAGACCCAGTACTTC.

CDR3 nucleotide sequence: TGTGCCAGCAGTGGACTAGCGGAACCCCACGAGCAGTACTTC. This translates into CASSGLAEPHEQYF. V usage is TRBV2 and J usage is TRBJ2-7, with 9 bases matching TRBD2. Trimming at V came to 4 bases and at J to 5 bases, leaving 6 bases not matched to a gene. Looked up from germline, CDR1 is SNHLY and CDR2 is FYNNEI. The CDR3 consists of 14 residues.

CDR3 nucleotide sequence: TGTGCCAGCTCACAAGGGACAGGGGGGACTGAAGCTTTCTTT. Translating gives CASSQGTGGTEAFF. This chain uses TRBV18 with TRBJ1-1; 11 bases are shared with TRBD1. V dropped 4 bases and J dropped 5; count of bases not matched to a gene: 3. Germline CDR1 reads KGHSH; CDR2 reads LQKENI. The CDR3 extends over 14 amino acids.

The table lists this clone with a count of one. The chain joins TRBV27 to TRBJ1-1; D unclear. The CDR3 is 14 amino acids. Germline assignment: CDR1 MNHEY and CDR2 SMNVEV (reference sequence). Trimming left V 0 bases short and J 6 bases short, with 11 bases between. The CDR3, as DNA: TGTGCCAGCAGTTTATCCAGAGGTCTGGCTGAAGCTTTCTTT. The encoded protein is CASSLSRGLAEAFF.

This clone appeared once. The chain carries TRBV6-1 and TRBJ2-3, with 8 bases that match TRBD2. Trimming removed 4 bases from V and 2 bases from J; junction bases left unmatched: 8. Germline values: CDR1 MNHNS, CDR2 SASEGT. CDR3 length equals 16 residues. The CDR3 DNA follows: TGTGCCAGCAGTGGTTTTAGCGGGGTGATCACAGATACGCAGTATTTT. Translated, it gives CASSGFSGVITDTQYF.

The chain is built from TRBV10-3 and TRBJ1-1; the D gene is possibly TRBD1 (5 bases). CDR1 is ENHRY, CDR2 SYGVKD, per germline. The CDR3 consists of 14 residues. V dropped 8 bases and J dropped 1 base, with 14 bases sitting between them. This CDR3 is CAIQRSRENTEAFF. The CDR3 DNA reads as TGTGCCATCCAAAGGTCCAGGGAGAACACTGAAGCTTTCTTT.

The V call is TRBV4-3, the J call TRBJ2-1; D remains unclear. CDR3 length: 16 amino acids. CDR1 is LGHNA, CDR2 YSLEER, per germline. Trimming cost V 0 bases and J 8 bases, with 17 bases left between them. Here the CDR3 DNA reads TGCGCCAGCAGCCAAGAATTCGGTGGCCGGGTATATGAGCAGTTCTTC. Its translation: CASSQEFGGRVYEQFF.

CDR3 residues: CASSPRSGKVETQYF. CDR3 nucleotides: TGTGCCAGCAGCCCCCGTAGCGGGAAGGTGGAGACCCAGTACTTC. The chain combines TRBV7-2 with TRBJ2-5; 8 bases are shared with TRBD2. V lost 5 bases and J lost 5; bases outside the gene matches: 10. Germline V gene data show CDR1 as SGHTA and CDR2 as FQGNSA. This CDR3 has 15 residues.

V usage is TRBV7-2 and J usage is TRBJ1-4; D gene uncertain. Trimming removed 2 bases at V and 8 bases at J, with 9 bases between. Per the germline V gene, CDR1 is SGHTA and CDR2 is FQGNSA. The CDR3 runs to 13 residues. This CDR3 reads CASSLTGGEKLFF. CDR3 nucleotides: TGTGCCAGCAGCTTAACCGGAGGGGAAAAACTGTTTTTT.

The chain has TRBV4-2 and TRBJ1-1, with D perhaps matching TRBD1 (5 bases). The CDR3 is 17 amino acids. Germline CDR1 is LGHNA and CDR2 is YNFKEQ. V lost 0 bases, J lost 2 bases, and 16 bases lay in between. CDR3 residues: CASSQDQITRANTEAFF. For the CDR3, the DNA is TGTGCCAGCAGCCAAGATCAGATTACCAGGGCCAACACTGAAGCTTTCTTT.

The gene calls are TRBV7-3 and TRBJ2-3; D uncertain. This CDR3 is 14 amino acids long. Germline assignment: CDR1 SGHTA and CDR2 FQGTGA. Deletions cut 2 bases from V and 2 bases from J, with 8 bases between. For the CDR3, the DNA is TGTGCCAGCAGCTTATTCCAGGACACAGATACGCAGTATTTT. Translating gives CASSLFQDTDTQYF.

The chain links TRBV7-9 to TRBJ2-1, with D possibly being TRBD2 (6 bases). V was trimmed by 8 bases and J by 5 bases, leaving 19 bases between them. CDR3 size: 15 residues. Per the germline V gene, CDR1 is SEHNR and CDR2 is FQNEAQ (reference sequence). The CDR3 loop is CASRNPGLGNNEQFF. Here the CDR3 DNA reads TGTGCCAGCCGCAACCCGGGACTGGGGAACAATGAGCAGTTCTTC.

This clone has a handful of counts. V usage is TRBV30 and J usage is TRBJ2-2; 10 bases are shared with TRBD2. V trimming: 2 bases; J trimming: 7 bases; junction bases outside the gene matches: 13. Germline CDR1 GTSNPN, CDR2 SVGIG (reference sequence). The CDR3 loop spans 17 amino acids. In DNA form, the CDR3 reads TGTGCCTGGAGTCCCCTAGCGGGAGTGGAGGGTTACGGGGAGCTGTTTTTT. Encoded protein: CAWSPLAGVEGYGELFF.

V and J are TRBV27 and TRBJ1-5; TRBD1 agrees at 8 bases. The trim removed 7 bases at V and 3 bases at J, leaving 5 bases unmatched. The germline V gene encodes CDR1 MNHEY and CDR2 SMNVEV (reference sequence). The length of the CDR3 is 14 residues. The CDR3 region has the DNA TGTGCCAGCAAAGCAGGGGGCATCAATCAGCCCCAGCATTTT. It yields the protein CASKAGGINQPQHF.

This sequence joins TRBV15 and TRBJ2-3; 7 bases are shared with TRBD1. The CDR3 extends over 18 amino acids. Germline V lookup: CDR1 LNHNV, CDR2 YYDKDF (reference sequence). Trimming removed 0 bases from V and 4 bases from J; junction bases left unmatched: 13. This chain's CDR3 is CATSRDWRRDRTADTQYF. CDR3 nucleotide sequence: TGTGCCACCAGCAGAGATTGGCGCAGGGACAGAACAGCAGATACGCAGTATTTT.

The chain is built from TRBV19 and TRBJ1-5; tentatively, D is TRBD1 (5 bases). Trimming took 3 bases from V and 2 from J, leaving 8 bases between them. Germline CDR1 LNHDA, CDR2 SQIVND (reference sequence). The CDR3 loop spans 14 amino acids. CDR3: CASSMRGGNQPQHF. The CDR3 nucleotides read TGTGCCAGTAGTATGCGGGGCGGCAATCAGCCCCAGCATTTT.

V is TRBV19 and J is TRBJ1-4; 9 bases line up with TRBD1. V dropped 5 bases and J dropped 8; count of bases not matched to a gene: 3. The germline gives CDR1 LNHDA, CDR2 SQIVND (reference sequence). There are 13 residues in the CDR3. In nucleotides, the CDR3 is TGTGCCAGTAGTGGGGGACAGGGAGAAAAACTGTTTTTT. Translated: CASSGGQGEKLFF.

The gene calls are TRBV28 and TRBJ2-1, with D unresolved. This CDR3 has 15 amino acids. The germline CDR1 and CDR2 sequences are MDHEN and SYDVKM. The V end was cut by 3 bases, the J end by 4 bases, with 13 bases between. The CDR3 region is CASSFLELVYNEQFF. In nucleotides, the CDR3 is TGTGCCAGCAGTTTTCTGGAGCTGGTGTACAATGAGCAGTTCTTC.

This chain joins TRBV5-1 and TRBJ1-3, with TRBD1 matching 7 bases. V was clipped by 1 base and J by 0 bases; unmatched bases: 7. CDR1 and CDR2 (germline): SGHRS, YFSETQ. CDR3 length: 17 residues. The CDR3 sequence is CASSLTGAGGSGNTIYF. The CDR3 nucleotides are TGCGCCAGCAGCTTGACCGGAGCAGGGGGCTCTGGAAACACCATATATTTT. The full variable domain, its missing parts supplied by reference TRBV5-1 and TRBJ1-3, is KAGVTQTPRYLIKTRGQQVTLSCSPISGHRSVSWYQQTPGQGLQFLFEYFSETQRNKGNFPGRFSGRQFSNSRSEMNVSTLELGDSALYLCASSLTGAGGSGNTIYFGEGSWLTVV.

In DNA, the CDR3 is TGTGCCAGCTCGTCGACTAGCGGGAGAGGCTACGAGCAGTACTTC. This sequence encodes CASSSTSGRGYEQYF. The chain combines TRBV18 with TRBJ2-7, with 12 bases aligning to TRBD2. The germline V gene has CDR1 KGHSH and CDR2 LQKENI. The V gene end was trimmed by 6 bases and the J gene end by 3 bases; junction bases not matched to a gene: 6. This CDR3 spans 15 amino acids.

This clone has just one count. V is TRBV12-3 or TRBV12-4 and J is TRBJ1-6, with D unresolved. V was trimmed by 3 bases and J by 8 bases, leaving 8 bases between them. The CDR3 spans 13 residues. As DNA, the CDR3 is TGTGCCAGCAGTTTCGGAGGAGATTCACCCCTCCACTTT. This gives the protein CASSFGGDSPLHF.

This sequence joins TRBV19 and TRBJ1-5; D is unresolved. The germline CDR1 and CDR2 sequences are LNHDA and SQIVND (reference sequence). The CDR3 sequence is 15 residues long. With 6 bases removed from V and 0 bases from J, the gap between germline ends came to 12 bases. This chain's CDR3 is CASSSQTYSNQPQHF. CDR3 coding DNA: TGTGCCAGTAGCTCACAGACATATAGCAATCAGCCCCAGCATTTT.

The V gene is TRBV19, the J gene TRBJ1-5; D possibly corresponds to TRBD1 (6 bases). The germline CDR1 and CDR2 sequences are LNHDA and SQIVND (reference sequence). V lost 8 bases, J lost 6 bases, and 17 bases lay in between. This CDR3 has 14 amino acids. Here the CDR3 reads CASAQNRASQPQHF. As DNA, the CDR3 is TGTGCCAGTGCACAAAACAGGGCCTCTCAGCCCCAGCATTTT.

This chain connects TRBV5-6 to TRBJ2-7, with 8 nucleotides matching TRBD2. The CDR3 loop spans 15 amino acids. J lost 5 bases, V lost 4 bases, and 11 bases had no gene match. Germline CDR1 reads SGHDT; CDR2 reads YYEEEE. The CDR3 loop reads CASSRVAGRDNEQYF. The DNA of the CDR3 is TGTGCCAGCAGCCGGGTAGCCGGGAGGGACAACGAGCAGTACTTC.

DNA of the CDR3: TGTGCCAGCAGCCAAGATCTGGGCGCCCCTGGCTACACCTTC. Encoded protein: CASSQDLGAPGYTF. J is TRBJ1-2 and V is TRBV3-1 (or the pseudogene TRBV3-2); the D is unclear. Trimming stripped 0 bases from V and 7 bases from J, with 12 bases between. Germline CDR1 and CDR2: LGHDT and YNNKEL (reference sequence). This CDR3 spans 14 amino acids.

This rearrangement joins TRBV7-2 to TRBJ1-3; D not resolved. V was shortened by 0 bases and J by 0 bases, with 6 bases between the two germline ends. The CDR3 is made up of 15 amino acids. In germline, CDR1 is SGHTA, CDR2 FQGNSA. Written as DNA, the CDR3 is TGTGCCAGCAGCTTAGCTTCGAGCTCTGGAAACACCATATATTTT. It translates to CASSLASSSGNTIYF.

The chain carries TRBV2 and TRBJ2-5, with D possibly TRBD2 on 6 matching bases. This CDR3 has 12 residues. V lost 10 bases and J lost 2, with 11 bases in between. The germline gives CDR1 SNHLY, CDR2 FYNNEI. CDR3 DNA: TGTGCCATTCTAGCGCAACAAGAGACCCAGTACTTC. It codes for CAILAQQETQYF.